This TCR beta chain was sequenced for a study of blood T cell repertoires in COVID-19. Clones were sequenced by immunoSEQ multiplex PCR, and TCRdb holds only the in-frame ones, with some missing. The sample records about 120,000 clones, about 86% being singletons. The CDR3 has 13 amino acids. The V gene's germline CDR1 is ENHRY and CDR2 SYGVKD. With 1 base removed from V and 6 bases from J, the gap between germline ends came to 9 bases. Sequenced sample: peripheral blood. The TCR originated in a woman aged 50 to 60 with acute or convalescent COVID-19. The chain recombines TRBV10-3 with TRBJ1-1; D uncertain. CDR3 in amino acids: CAISELSAAEAFF. The CDR3 DNA is TGTGCCATCAGTGAGTTGTCCGCGGCTGAAGCTTTCTTT.